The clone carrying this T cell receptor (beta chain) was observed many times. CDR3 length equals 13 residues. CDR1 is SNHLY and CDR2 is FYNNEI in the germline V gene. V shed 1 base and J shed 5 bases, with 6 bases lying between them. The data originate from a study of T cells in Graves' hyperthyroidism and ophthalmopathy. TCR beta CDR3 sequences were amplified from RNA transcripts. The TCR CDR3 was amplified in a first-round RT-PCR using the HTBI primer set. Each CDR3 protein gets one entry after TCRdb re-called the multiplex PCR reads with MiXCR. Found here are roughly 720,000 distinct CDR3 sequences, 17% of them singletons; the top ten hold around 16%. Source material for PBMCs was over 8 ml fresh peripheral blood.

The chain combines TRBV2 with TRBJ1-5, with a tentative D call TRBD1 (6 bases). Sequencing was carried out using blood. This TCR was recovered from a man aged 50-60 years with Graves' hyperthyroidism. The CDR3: CASSEGQDQPQHF. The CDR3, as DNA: TGTGCCAGCAGTGAAGGACAGGATCAGCCCCAGCATTTT. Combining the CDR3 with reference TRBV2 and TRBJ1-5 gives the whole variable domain EPEVTQTPSHQVTQMGQEVILRCVPISNHLYFYWYRQILGQKVEFLVSFYNNEISEKSEIFDDQFSVERPDGSNFTLKIRSTKLEDSAMYFCASSEGQDQPQHFGDGTRLSIL.